The 22 T cell receptor beta chains below all came from one sample that was sequenced in a study of blood T cells in healthy people across ages. Primers used in a second PCR of about 7 to 12 cycles were a sample-barcoded 5' primer and a J-beta primer mix. In TCRdb, the 5' RACE reads were re-called with MiXCR into one record per CDR3 protein. The table records 850,000 to 1,100,000 distinct CDR3 sequences, less than 45% of them present only once. Sequenced sample: blood. The receptors originated from a man between 18 and 29 years old in good health.

This chain's CDR3 is CSANRVNGYTF. CDR3 DNA sequence: TGCAGTGCTAACAGGGTCAATGGCTACACCTTC. The chain is built from TRBV20-1 and TRBJ1-2, with D possibly TRBD1 on 6 matching bases. The CDR3 is 11 residues long. Germline CDR1 reads DFQATT; CDR2 reads SNEGSKA (reference sequence). V lost 4 bases, J lost 6 bases, and 9 bases lay in between.

The chain links TRBV29-1 to TRBJ2-5; no definite D call. V was clipped by 4 bases and J by 5 bases, with 14 bases between them. The CDR3 spans 13 residues. CDR1 is SQVTM and CDR2 is ANQGSEA in the germline V gene. CDR3 nucleotides: TGCAGCGTTGGTGCTAGAATCGGTGAGACCCAGTACTTC. As protein: CSVGARIGETQYF.

This clonotype has more than one count but fewer than ten. J is TRBJ2-3 and V is TRBV7-9, with 8 bases fitting TRBD2. The germline CDR1 and CDR2 sequences are SEHNR and FQNEAQ (reference sequence). The CDR3 runs to 15 residues. Germline trimming cut 6 bases from V and 4 bases from J; bases unmatched to any gene: 9. In DNA form, the CDR3 reads TGTGCCAGCAGAGCGATAAGCGGGGGAGCAGATACGCAGTATTTT. Amino acid sequence: CASRAISGGADTQYF.

The rearrangement links TRBV11-2 to TRBJ1-1, with D perhaps matching TRBD1 (6 bases). The CDR3 sequence is 18 residues long. The ends were cut back, 0 bases at V and 5 bases at J, with 22 bases in the middle. Germline lookup yields CDR1 SGHAT and CDR2 FQNNGV. CDR3 protein: CASSLDYGGTGARTEAFF. The CDR3 DNA reads TGTGCCAGCAGCTTAGACTATGGAGGGACGGGGGCCCGGACTGAAGCTTTCTTT.

The sample holds a few counts of this clonotype. The chain combines TRBV24-1 with TRBJ1-5, with D possibly TRBD1 on 6 matching bases. The germline gives CDR1 KGHDR, CDR2 SFDVKD. This CDR3 has 16 residues. Trimming took off 2 bases at V and 10 bases at J, with 20 bases between the two ends. CDR3 sequence (DNA): TGTGCCACCAGTGATTCACAGGGACTCTGGATGGGACCCCAGCATTTT. This encodes CATSDSQGLWMGPQHF.

This clonotype has more than one count but fewer than ten. The chain uses TRBV29-1 and TRBJ2-1; either TRBD1 or TRBD2 may supply D (7 bases each). Trimming removed 2 bases from V and 10 bases from J, with 12 bases in between. Per germline, CDR1 SQVTM and CDR2 ANQGSEA. CDR3 length: 12 residues. The CDR3 DNA reads TGCAGCGTTGAACCCCAGGGGGGGGAGCAGTTCTTC. Amino acid sequence: CSVEPQGGEQFF.

This clonotype came up a few times. The chain joins TRBV9 to TRBJ2-5; D is undetermined. V lost 0 bases to trimming and J lost 0 bases, with 6 bases between them. This CDR3 is built from 14 residues. Germline V lookup: CDR1 SGDLS, CDR2 YYNGEE. The CDR3 region has the DNA TGTGCCAGCAGCGTAGCTACGGACCAAGAGACCCAGTACTTC. Encoded protein: CASSVATDQETQYF.

The V call is TRBV12-3 or TRBV12-4, the J call TRBJ2-2; TRBD2 aligns across 7 bases. V trimming: 5 bases; J trimming: 2 bases; junction bases outside the gene matches: 11. CDR3 size: 17 residues. The CDR3 coding sequence is TGTGCCAGCAGTCCCGATGTGGGGGGGTCAAACACCGGGGAGCTGTTTTTT. Protein sequence: CASSPDVGGSNTGELFF.

The chain carries TRBV6-2 or TRBV6-3 and TRBJ2-3, with TRBD1 matching 7 bases. The CDR3 extends over 15 amino acids. Unmatched junction bases numbered 4, after V lost 4 bases and J lost 0 bases. Per germline, CDR1 MNHEY and CDR2 SVGEGT. CDR3 amino acids: CASSWDSPSTDTQYF. CDR3 coding DNA: TGTGCCAGCAGTTGGGACAGCCCTAGCACAGATACGCAGTATTTT.

Notes on this clonotype: Germline is not matched at one junction end, which may reflect a read error. The chain recombines TRBV4-1 with TRBJ2-7, with 10 bases lining up with TRBD2. This CDR3 comprises 18 residues. CDR1 is MGHRA, CDR2 YSYEKL, per germline. CDR3 DNA sequence: TGCGACAGCAGCCAAGACCTCGAAATAGCGGGGGGCCGCGATGAGCAGTACTTC. It specifies CDSSQDLEIAGGRDEQYF.

As concerns this clonotype: One end of the junction fails to match germline, which may point to a read error. This chain links TRBV3-1 with TRBJ1-6, with D unclear. Germline CDR1 LGHDT, CDR2 YNNKEL (reference sequence). This CDR3 comprises 16 residues. In DNA, the CDR3 is TGTGCCAGCAGCCCGTACACGGCCACTTCTAATTCACCCCCCCACTTT. The encoded protein is CASSPYTATSNSPPHF. Based on the CDR3 plus reference TRBV3-1 and TRBJ1-6, the full variable domain is DTAVSQTPKYLVTQMGNDKSIKCEQNLGHDTMYWYKQDSKKFLKIMFSYNNKELIINETVPNRFSPKSPDKAHLNLHINSLELGDSAVYFCASSPYTATSNSPPHFGNGTRLTVT.

V gene TRBV2 combines with J gene TRBJ2-7; TRBD1 matches 8 bases. This CDR3 has 14 amino acids. From germline, CDR1 is SNHLY and CDR2 FYNNEI. Trimming took 7 bases from V and 7 from J; bases not matched to a gene: 12. This chain's CDR3 is CASTNRGIDNEQYF. The CDR3 DNA reads TGTGCCAGCACTAACAGGGGGATCGACAATGAGCAGTACTTC.

The rearrangement uses TRBV6-2 or TRBV6-3 and TRBJ1-1, with TRBD1 as a possible D gene (6 bases). The CDR3 has 16 residues. Germline V gene data show CDR1 as MNHEY and CDR2 as SVGEGT. Trimming pared 7 bases from V and 0 bases from J, leaving 18 bases between. Written as DNA, the CDR3 is TGTGCCAGCACACCACAGGGTTCGTCAATGAACACTGAAGCTTTCTTT. It codes for CASTPQGSSMNTEAFF.

The V and J genes are TRBV6-1 and TRBJ2-3, with TRBD2 matching over 13 bases. Germline assignment: CDR1 MNHNS and CDR2 SASEGT. The CDR3 spans 19 residues. V trimming: 5 bases; J trimming: 0 bases; junction bases outside the gene matches: 11. The CDR3 is CASSRSGTSGTSSTDTQYF. The CDR3 DNA reads TGTGCCAGCAGTCGATCCGGGACTAGCGGGACTTCTAGCACAGATACGCAGTATTTT.

The V and J genes are TRBV4-2 and TRBJ1-1; perhaps TRBD1 as D (6 bases). V shed 0 bases and J shed 5 bases, with 7 bases lying between them. Looked up from germline, CDR1 is LGHNA and CDR2 is YNFKEQ. This CDR3 spans 13 amino acids. The CDR3 coding sequence is TGTGCCAGCAGCCAAGAAACAGGGACTGAAGCTTTCTTT. As protein: CASSQETGTEAFF.

The rearrangement uses TRBV11-3 and TRBJ2-3; no reliable D call. V was clipped by 9 bases and J by 4 bases, with 14 bases between them. CDR1 and CDR2 (germline): SGHNT, YENEEA. This CDR3 is built from 13 residues. The CDR3 DNA is TGTGCCAGTAGCCCTTCTTTCCCAGATACGCAGTATTTT. Translated: CASSPSFPDTQYF. Together with reference TRBV11-3 and TRBJ2-3, the CDR3 gives the full variable domain: EAGVVQSPRYKIIEKKQPVAFWCNPISGHNTLYWYLQNLGQGPELLIRYENEEAVDDSQLPKDRFSAERLKGVDSTLKIQPAELGDSAVYLCASSPSFPDTQYFGPGTRLTVL.

V gene TRBV9 combines with J gene TRBJ1-1, with TRBD1 matching 10 bases. The germline CDR1 and CDR2 sequences are SGDLS and YYNGEE. This CDR3 spans 18 amino acids. After removal of 3 bases from V and 0 bases from J, the junction contained 11 bases not matched to a gene. This CDR3 is CASSGRSRDRGMNTEAFF. As DNA, the CDR3 is TGTGCCAGCAGCGGTAGGTCTCGGGACAGGGGTATGAACACTGAAGCTTTCTTT.

The V gene is TRBV5-1, the J gene TRBJ2-2, with D perhaps matching TRBD2 (5 bases). The CDR3 has 16 residues. V lost 1 base to trimming and J lost 5 bases, with 15 bases between them. Germline CDR1 reads SGHRS; CDR2 reads YFSETQ. CDR3 sequence reads: CASSLTLPSGTGELFF. The CDR3 nucleotides are TGCGCCAGCAGCTTGACATTACCCTCGGGGACCGGGGAGCTGTTTTTT.

The V call is TRBV28, the J call TRBJ2-1; 9 positions agree with TRBD1. The assigned J gene may be wrong: the sequence end matches TRBJ2-7 better. CDR1 and CDR2 from the germline V gene are MDHEN and SYDVKM. This CDR3 region has 19 residues. The CDR3 nucleotides read TGTGCCAGTAGGCGGATGGGACAGGGCCTTTCGAGCTCCTACAATGAGCAGTACTTC. Its protein is CASRRMGQGLSSSYNEQYF.

The rearrangement links TRBV29-1 to TRBJ2-1, with D perhaps assigned TRBD1 or TRBD2 (5 bases each). V shed 6 bases and J shed 5 bases, with 17 bases lying between them. Germline values: CDR1 SQVTM, CDR2 ANQGSEA. The CDR3 totals 14 residues. The CDR3 region has the DNA TGCAGCGTAAGAGGGGCCCCAGGAAACAATGAGCAGTTCTTC. This translates into CSVRGAPGNNEQFF.

The chain is built from TRBV20-1 and TRBJ1-5, with D perhaps matching TRBD1 (5 bases). CDR3 length: 14 amino acids. Germline loops: CDR1 DFQATT, CDR2 SNEGSKA (reference sequence). With 6 bases removed from V and 0 bases from J, the gap between germline ends came to 12 bases. CDR3 residues: CSARAGVSNQPQHF. The CDR3 DNA follows: TGCAGTGCAAGGGCGGGGGTTAGCAATCAGCCCCAGCATTTT.

This clonotype came up a few times. This chain connects TRBV5-1 to TRBJ1-4, with D unclear. Germline CDR1 reads SGHRS; CDR2 reads YFSETQ. V lost 0 bases to trimming and J lost 7 bases, with 10 bases between them. This CDR3 is 14 amino acids long. As DNA, the CDR3 is TGCGCCAGCAGCTTGGAGGAAATGGGTGAAAAACTGTTTTTT. This encodes CASSLEEMGEKLFF.